These 29 T cell receptor beta chains share one sample of origin, sequenced in a study of cytomegalovirus exposure and HLA in healthy donors. Repertoires were generated with immunoSEQ multiplex PCR, while TCRdb's copy carries only in-frame clones and drops some. The repertoire consists of about 170,000 clones, with approximately 86% occurring once and the leading ten covering 2% to 2.5%. Sequencing was performed on PBMCs. The source of these receptors is a woman aged 18-29 years in good health and CMV-seronegative.

This chain joins TRBV14 and TRBJ2-7, with 8 bases identical to TRBD1. CDR3 length: 15 residues. In germline, CDR1 is SGHDN, CDR2 FVKESK. Trimming at V came to 4 bases and at J to 3 bases, leaving 8 bases not matched to a gene. The CDR3, as DNA: TGTGCCAGCAGCCCCTGGACAGGGCTCATCTACGAGCAGTACTTC. Translation gives CASSPWTGLIYEQYF.

V usage is TRBV19 and J usage is TRBJ1-2; a possible D gene is TRBD1 (6 bases). The CDR3 loop spans 13 amino acids. V gave up 5 bases and J gave up 6 bases, with 13 bases separating them. Germline V gene data show CDR1 as LNHDA and CDR2 as SQIVND (reference sequence). The CDR3, as DNA: TGTGCCAGTAGTCAACAGGGATGGAATGGCTACACCTTC. It specifies CASSQQGWNGYTF.

This chain links TRBV15 with TRBJ2-1; 14 nucleotides agree with TRBD2. Germline V gene data show CDR1 as LNHNV and CDR2 as YYDKDF (reference sequence). The junction had 4 bases not matched to a gene; V was cut back by 1 base and J by 5 bases. The length of the CDR3 is 17 residues. The CDR3 DNA sequence: TGTGCCACCAGCAGAGTCTCGGGACTAGCGGGAGACAATGAGCAGTTCTTC. It encodes CATSRVSGLAGDNEQFF.

The chain has TRBV6-5 and TRBJ1-2; 10 bases are shared with TRBD1. The CDR3 covers 15 residues. The germline V gene has CDR1 MNHEY and CDR2 SVGAGI. Trimming at V came to 3 bases and at J to 7 bases, leaving 8 bases not matched to a gene. The CDR3 sequence is CASSYTTGGISGYTF. The CDR3 DNA reads as TGTGCCAGCAGTTATACGACAGGGGGCATTAGTGGCTACACCTTC.

The rearrangement uses TRBV5-1 and TRBJ2-7; 8 nucleotides line up with TRBD2. Germline V lookup: CDR1 SGHRS, CDR2 YFSETQ. CDR3 length: 14 residues. V trimming: 3 bases; J trimming: 0 bases; junction bases outside the gene matches: 2. In nucleotides, the CDR3 is TGCGCCAGCAGCTCCGGGACTAGCTCCTACGAGCAGTACTTC. This encodes CASSSGTSSYEQYF.

This sequence joins TRBV18 and TRBJ1-5, with 7 bases that match TRBD1. The CDR3 totals 15 residues. Germline V gives CDR1 KGHSH, CDR2 LQKENI. The V gene end was trimmed by 8 bases and the J gene end by 7 bases; junction bases not matched to a gene: 14. CDR3 nucleotides: TGTGCCAGCGCCCGGGGACAGCCTGACCAACAGCCCCAGCATTTT. Protein: CASARGQPDQQPQHF. Looking up the rest from reference TRBV18 and TRBJ1-5 gives the full variable domain: NAGVMQNPRHLVRRRGQEARLRCSPMKGHSHVYWYRQLPEEGLKFMVYLQKENIIDESGMPKERFSAEFPKEGPSILRIQQVVRGDSAAYFCASARGQPDQQPQHFGDGTRLSIL.

The V gene is TRBV9, the J gene TRBJ2-3, with 9 positions matching TRBD2. The trim removed 7 bases at V and 5 bases at J, leaving 11 bases unmatched. This CDR3 has 15 amino acids. The V gene's germline CDR1 is SGDLS and CDR2 YYNGEE. The CDR3, as DNA: TGTGCCAGCGGGAACGGCGGGAGGGAGATAGATACGCAGTATTTT. Translation gives CASGNGGREIDTQYF.

The rearrangement uses TRBV29-1 and TRBJ2-2; D is unclear. The CDR3 totals 14 residues. CDR1 is SQVTM, CDR2 ANQGSEA, per germline. V was trimmed by 3 bases and J by 6 bases, leaving 14 bases between them. The CDR3 sequence is CSVERSLESGELFF. As DNA, the CDR3 is TGCAGCGTTGAGAGGTCGCTGGAGTCCGGGGAGCTGTTTTTT.

This sequence joins TRBV27 and TRBJ1-2; TRBD1 aligns across 10 bases. V gave up 7 bases and J gave up 3 bases; unmatched junction bases: 8. From germline, CDR1 is MNHEY and CDR2 SMNVEV (reference sequence). This CDR3 has 15 residues. CDR3 nucleotides: TGTGCCAGCAACAAACGACAGGGGGCGGACTATGGCTACACCTTC. This translates into CASNKRQGADYGYTF.

This clone was observed a few times. V is TRBV2 and J is TRBJ1-2; D unresolved. Trimming shortened V by 0 bases and J by 1 base, and 3 bases separated the two germline ends. The germline V gene encodes CDR1 SNHLY and CDR2 FYNNEI. CDR3 length: 13 amino acids. CDR3 protein: CASSEAHNYGYTF. In DNA, the CDR3 is TGTGCCAGCAGTGAAGCCCATAACTATGGCTACACCTTC.

This clone was detected once. The chain recombines TRBV7-9 with TRBJ2-5; 9 nucleotides match TRBD1. The CDR3 is 18 amino acids. Germline CDR1 is SEHNR and CDR2 is FQNEAQ (reference sequence). After removal of 5 bases from V and 4 bases from J, the junction contained 17 bases not matched to a gene. The CDR3 bases are TGTGCCAGCAGCGTCCGGGACAGGGAACGCGGGTTTATAGAGACCCAGTACTTC. It is translated as CASSVRDRERGFIETQYF.

The V gene is TRBV5-1, the J gene TRBJ1-4, with 8 bases identical to TRBD1. The CDR3 extends over 14 amino acids. The V gene's germline CDR1 is SGHRS and CDR2 YFSETQ. With V trimmed by 6 bases and J by 7 bases, 8 bases remained unmatched. The DNA for the CDR3 is TGCGCCAGCACCGCCGGGACAGGCCGTGAAAAACTGTTTTTT. Residues: CASTAGTGREKLFF. Complete variable domain (other parts from reference TRBV5-1 and TRBJ1-4): KAGVTQTPRYLIKTRGQQVTLSCSPISGHRSVSWYQQTPGQGLQFLFEYFSETQRNKGNFPGRFSGRQFSNSRSEMNVSTLELGDSALYLCASTAGTGREKLFFGSGTQLSVL.

The genes are TRBV5-6 and TRBJ1-5, with TRBD1 identical over 8 bases. The CDR3 extends over 14 amino acids. Losses at the gene ends were 8 bases for V and 5 bases for J; bases not matched to a gene: 9. The V gene's germline CDR1 is SGHDT and CDR2 YYEEEE. The DNA for the CDR3 is TGTGCCAGTGGACGAGGGACAGGAGATCAGCCCCAGCATTTT. Translating it yields CASGRGTGDQPQHF. The complete variable domain, with remaining parts taken from reference TRBV5-6 and TRBJ1-5, reads DAGVTQSPTHLIKTRGQQVTLRCSPKSGHDTVSWYQQALGQGPQFIFQYYEEEERQRGNFPDRFSGHQFPNYSSELNVNALLLGDSALYLCASGRGTGDQPQHFGDGTRLSIL.

This chain connects TRBV18 to TRBJ1-5; D is possibly TRBD1 (6 bases). V was clipped by 6 bases and J by 0 bases, with 15 bases between them. The CDR3 extends over 16 amino acids. Germline V gives CDR1 KGHSH, CDR2 LQKENI. CDR3 DNA sequence: TGTGCCAGCTCGCAAATCGGGACAAATAGCAATCAGCCCCAGCATTTT. Translating gives CASSQIGTNSNQPQHF.

CDR3 residues: CASSKENQETQYF. DNA for the CDR3: TGTGCCAGCAGCAAGGAGAACCAAGAGACCCAGTACTTC. The V call is TRBV5-4, the J call TRBJ2-5; D remains ambiguous. Germline CDR1 SGHNT, CDR2 YYREEE (reference sequence). The CDR3 length is 13 residues. Trimming removed 4 bases at V and 0 bases at J, with 7 bases between. Supplemented by reference TRBV5-4 and TRBJ2-5, the full variable domain reads ETGVTQSPTHLIKTRGQQVTLRCSSQSGHNTVSWYQQALGQGPQFIFQYYREEENGRGNFPPRFSGLQFPNYSSELNVNALELDDSALYLCASSKENQETQYFGPGTRLLVL.

The J gene is TRBJ2-5, the V gene TRBV9; 8 bases match TRBD2. The CDR3 length is 16 residues. Unmatched junction bases numbered 9, after V lost 0 bases and J lost 5 bases. Germline V gene lookup returns CDR1 SGDLS and CDR2 YYNGEE. The CDR3 is CASSVAGRALGETQYF. For the CDR3, the DNA is TGTGCCAGCAGCGTAGCCGGGAGGGCCCTCGGGGAGACCCAGTACTTC.

This chain joins TRBV11-3 and TRBJ2-3; a weak D match, TRBD2 (7 bases). CDR1 and CDR2 from the germline V gene are SGHNT and YENEEA. There are 14 residues in the CDR3. The V end was cut by 2 bases, the J end by 5 bases, with 11 bases between. DNA of the CDR3: TGTGCCAGCAGCTTATCGGGGGGCAAAGATACGCAGTATTTT. This codes for CASSLSGGKDTQYF.

This rearrangement joins TRBV19 to TRBJ2-3; 7 bases map to TRBD2. Germline lookup yields CDR1 LNHDA and CDR2 SQIVND (reference sequence). This CDR3 is 16 amino acids long. Trimming at V came to 3 bases and at J to 1 base, leaving 7 bases not matched to a gene. CDR3 in amino acids: CASSMGQTSGTDTQYF. DNA for the CDR3: TGTGCCAGTAGTATGGGTCAAACTAGCGGCACAGATACGCAGTATTTT.

V is TRBV6-5 and J is TRBJ1-1; D might be TRBD1 (5 bases). CDR1 is MNHEY, CDR2 SVGAGI, per germline. The CDR3 loop spans 14 amino acids. The germline V and J ends were trimmed by 6 bases and 8 bases, with 19 bases remaining between them. As DNA, the CDR3 is TGTGCCAGCAGGGGCGCGGGGGGTATGATCGAAGCTTTCTTT. It is translated as CASRGAGGMIEAFF.

This clone has a single count. This chain joins TRBV14 and TRBJ1-1, with TRBD1 identical over 8 bases. The V gene's germline CDR1 is SGHDN and CDR2 FVKESK. This CDR3 comprises 14 residues. The junction had 9 bases not matched to a gene; V was cut back by 4 bases and J by 8 bases. CDR3 in DNA: TGTGCCAGCAGCCCCGGCCGGACAGGGAAGGAAGCTTTCTTT. Protein: CASSPGRTGKEAFF.

This chain uses TRBV5-1 with TRBJ1-3; D is undetermined. There are 13 residues in the CDR3. Trimming shortened V by 3 bases and J by 0 bases, and 4 bases separated the two germline ends. CDR1 SGHRS and CDR2 YFSETQ come from the germline V gene. The CDR3, as DNA: TGCGCCAGCAGCTCGGTCTCTGGAAACACCATATATTTT. Translating it yields CASSSVSGNTIYF.

The CDR3 DNA is TGCAGCGCAGGGTTATTTAACAGCGCTTTCTTT. It encodes CSAGLFNSAFF. V usage is TRBV20-1 and J usage is TRBJ1-1; D is perhaps TRBD1 (5 bases). Germline V gives CDR1 DFQATT, CDR2 SNEGSKA (reference sequence). The CDR3 totals 11 residues.

This chain links TRBV6-5 with TRBJ2-3; D unclear. This CDR3 is 14 amino acids long. V lost 1 base and J lost 5, with 10 bases in between. CDR1 and CDR2 from the germline V gene are MNHEY and SVGAGI. CDR3 sequence: CASSYLTEIDTQYF. In DNA, the CDR3 is TGTGCCAGCAGTTACTTAACGGAGATAGATACGCAGTATTTT.

This chain links TRBV13 with TRBJ2-3; TRBD2 is a possible D gene (5 bases). The V gene's germline CDR1 is PRHDT and CDR2 FYEKMQ (reference sequence). This CDR3 has 15 amino acids. V dropped 0 bases and J dropped 4 bases, with 11 bases sitting between them. The CDR3: CASSLGGRSSDTQYF. CDR3 sequence (DNA): TGTGCCAGCAGCTTAGGTGGGAGAAGCTCAGATACGCAGTATTTT.

The CDR3 nucleotides read TGCGCCAGCAGCCCGCAGGGTATCTCCTATAATTCACCCCTCCACTTT. It is translated as CASSPQGISYNSPLHF. V gene TRBV4-1 combines with J gene TRBJ1-6; tentatively, D is TRBD1 (5 bases). The V end lost 4 bases, the J end lost 0 bases, and 10 bases lay between the germline ends. Germline lookup yields CDR1 MGHRA and CDR2 YSYEKL. The CDR3 totals 16 residues.

The V gene is TRBV5-6, the J gene TRBJ1-6, with 9 bases aligning to TRBD1. The CDR3 sequence is 14 residues long. Germline CDR1 is SGHDT and CDR2 is YYEEEE. V lost 2 bases, J lost 10 bases, and 4 bases stayed unmatched. The CDR3 coding sequence is TGTGCCAGCAGCTTCGGGACAGGGAACTCACCCCTCCACTTT. Its translation: CASSFGTGNSPLHF.

The chain is built from TRBV27 and TRBJ2-7, with 11 nucleotides matching TRBD2. Germline lookup yields CDR1 MNHEY and CDR2 SMNVEV (reference sequence). The CDR3 sequence is 14 residues long. V was clipped by 5 bases and J by 1 base; unmatched bases: 1. CDR3 nucleotides: TGTGCCAGCAGTGTAGCGGGAGGGTCCTACGAGCAGTACTTC. Translating it yields CASSVAGGSYEQYF.

The chain employs TRBV6-6 and TRBJ2-3, with D possibly TRBD2 on 6 matching bases. Trimming pared 2 bases from V and 4 bases from J, leaving 10 bases between. Germline V gene sequence: CDR1 MNHNY, CDR2 SVGAGI (reference sequence). The length of the CDR3 is 14 residues. In DNA, the CDR3 is TGTGCCAGCAGTTACCAGGGAGGCGCAGATACGCAGTATTTT. This gives the protein CASSYQGGADTQYF.

This chain connects TRBV5-1 to TRBJ1-3, with TRBD1 as a possible D gene (5 bases). CDR1 and CDR2 from the germline V gene are SGHRS and YFSETQ. The CDR3 runs to 16 residues. The V end was cut by 0 bases, the J end by 5 bases, with 15 bases between. The CDR3 loop is CASSLGVTERRNTIYF. In DNA form, the CDR3 reads TGCGCCAGCAGCTTGGGGGTGACAGAAAGGAGAAACACCATATATTTT.